The entry below describes one TCR beta chain. Relative to its sample, this clone is medium-sized (0.01 to 0.1%). This receptor's antigen is unknown. One base away there is no much larger clone; base qualities are not given. The sample is drawn from a study of T cell changes during pregnancy in multiple sclerosis (dated by TCRdb to the late 2010s). With regard to the full study: In women with multiple sclerosis, the researchers looked at how the T cell repertoire shifted as pregnancy progressed.

The CDR3 contains 15 residues, cysteine and phenylalanine counted. The CDR3 DNA has 45 bases and is translated from base 1. After removal of 1 base from V and 2 bases from J, the junction retains 5 bases not matched to a gene. CDR1 is given as LGHNA and CDR2 as YNFKEQ, both from the germline V gene. Receptors were amplified or captured by the immunoSEQ multiplex PCR assay. In its TCRdb copy, this immuneACCESS table keeps in-frame sequences only and misses some clones. Where compared with another copy, unresolved V genes explain less than half of these, and the others have no known cause. The sample table shows some 29,000 clones, and approximately 90% are seen once. Together, the top ten hold 5% to 8% of the sample.

Sequencing used CD8+ T cells from peripheral blood mononuclear cells, obtained before pregnancy. The source is a female donor with multiple sclerosis, enrolled in a pregnancy study. Recombination linked TRBV4-2 to TRBJ2-7; 7 bases in the junction line up with TRBD1. The CDR3 corresponds to CASSQGDSEAYEQYF. At the DNA level, the sequence is TGTGCCAGCAGCCAAGGGGACAGTGAAGCCTACGAGCAGTACTTC.